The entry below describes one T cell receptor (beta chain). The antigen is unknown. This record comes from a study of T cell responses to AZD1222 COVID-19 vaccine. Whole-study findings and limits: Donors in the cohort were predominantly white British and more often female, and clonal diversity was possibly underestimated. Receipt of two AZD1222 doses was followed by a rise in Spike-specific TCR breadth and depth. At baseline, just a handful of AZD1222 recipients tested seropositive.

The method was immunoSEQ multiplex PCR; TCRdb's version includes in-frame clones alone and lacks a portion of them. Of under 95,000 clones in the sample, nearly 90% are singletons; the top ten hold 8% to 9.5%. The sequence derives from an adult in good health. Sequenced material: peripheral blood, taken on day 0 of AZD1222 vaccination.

For the CDR3, the DNA is TGTGCCAGCAGCTCAGGGGGGGGCGGAACCTACGAGCAGTACTTC. This codes for CASSSGGGGTYEQYF. The chain combines TRBV7-2 with TRBJ2-7; possibly TRBD1 or TRBD2 for D (7 bases each). CDR3 length: 15 amino acids. From germline, CDR1 is SGHTA and CDR2 FQGNSA. V was cut by 4 bases and J by 2 bases, with 15 bases left in between.